A single count supports the clone carrying this TCR beta chain. What it recognizes is unknown. The entry originates in a study of OX40 agonist ivuxolimab in advanced cancers. Study in general: Partial responses were achieved by three patients, one with hepatocellular carcinoma and two with cutaneous melanoma.

Germline CDR1 is SQVTM and CDR2 is ANQGSEA. V dropped 1 base and J dropped 3; count of bases not matched to a gene: 10. The CDR3 length is 16 residues. Findings of the study overall: Researchers report that CD8+ T cells had, on average, more expanded clones than CD4+.

TCRdb's copy holds only in-frame clones and misses some; the assay was immunoSEQ multiplex PCR. This table has approximately 80,000 clones, about 85% appearing once. The genes are TRBV29-1 and TRBJ2-7; 9 nucleotides agree with TRBD2. This specimen was CD4+ or CD8+ T cells sorted from blood, taken in a trial of the OX40 agonist ivuxolimab. The source of this sequence is an adult with an advanced solid tumor such as melanoma, head and neck, liver or kidney cancer. The CDR3 DNA follows: TGCAGCGTTGAAGTGGGTGAGGGACTAGCATTCTACGAGCAGTACTTC. It codes for CSVEVGEGLAFYEQYF.